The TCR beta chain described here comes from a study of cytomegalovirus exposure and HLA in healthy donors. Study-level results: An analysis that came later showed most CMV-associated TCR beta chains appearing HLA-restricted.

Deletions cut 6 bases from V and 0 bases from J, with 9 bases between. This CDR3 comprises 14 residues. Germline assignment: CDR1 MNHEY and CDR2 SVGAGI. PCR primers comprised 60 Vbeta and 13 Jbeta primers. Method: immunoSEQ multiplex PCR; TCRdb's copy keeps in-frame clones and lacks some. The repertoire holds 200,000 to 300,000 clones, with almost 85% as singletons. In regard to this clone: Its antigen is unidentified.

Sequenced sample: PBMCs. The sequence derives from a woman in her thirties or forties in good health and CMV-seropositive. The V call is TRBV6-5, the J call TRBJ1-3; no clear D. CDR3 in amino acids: CASSLFSSGNTIYF. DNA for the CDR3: TGTGCCAGCAGCCTATTCTCCTCTGGAAACACCATATATTTT.